A single sample gave rise to the 32 T cell receptor beta chains below, sequenced in a study of beta chain features in type 1 diabetes. Study-wide findings and caveats: Type 1 diabetes patients showed a moderate but significant shortening of TCRB CDR3s in all four CD4+ subsets.

Antigens for these TCRs are unknown. What was sequenced were expressed TCRB transcripts, since all of the isolated RNA had been reverse transcribed. Method: immunoSEQ multiplex PCR; TCRdb's copy keeps in-frame clones and lacks some. The sample carries 550,000 to 850,000 clones, around an eighth recorded once. Sequencing was carried out using naive CD4+ T cells from blood. These receptor sequences come from a man aged 18 to 29 with type 1 diabetes.

As for this clone: The same CDR3 arises from other DNA sequences in this sample as well. J is TRBJ1-2 and V is TRBV15, with 8 positions matching TRBD1. The ends lost 0 bases at V and 7 bases at J; junction bases unmatched: 4. This CDR3 comprises 14 residues. Looked up from germline, CDR1 is LNHNV and CDR2 is YYDKDF (reference sequence). CDR3 coding DNA: TGTGCCACCAGCAGAGATCGTCAGGGGGCTGGCTACACCTTC. It translates to CATSRDRQGAGYTF.

Here the CDR3 reads CASSLPTGISTEAFF. The CDR3 coding sequence is TGTGCCAGCAGCTTACCTACAGGGATCAGCACTGAAGCTTTCTTT. V is TRBV7-8 and J is TRBJ1-1; tentatively, D is TRBD1 (6 bases). Per the germline V gene, CDR1 is SGHVS and CDR2 is FQNEAQ. V gave up 2 bases and J gave up 4 bases, with 14 bases separating them. CDR3 size: 15 residues.

This clone showed up just a few times. The rearrangement joins TRBV5-1 to TRBJ2-5, with 8 bases aligning to TRBD1. The germline V gene encodes CDR1 SGHRS and CDR2 YFSETQ. The trim removed 0 bases at V and 5 bases at J, leaving 6 bases unmatched. The CDR3 has 15 residues. CDR3 in amino acids: CASSLEPGGEETQYF. Here the CDR3 DNA reads TGCGCCAGCAGCTTGGAGCCAGGGGGCGAGGAGACCCAGTACTTC.

The chain is built from TRBV14 and TRBJ2-7, with D hard to call. Trimming shortened V by 1 base and J by 8 bases, and 18 bases separated the two germline ends. The CDR3 is made up of 15 amino acids. Germline assignment: CDR1 SGHDN and CDR2 FVKESK. This CDR3 is CASSQVETLGRKQYF. For the CDR3, the DNA is TGTGCCAGCAGCCAAGTAGAGACATTGGGAAGGAAGCAGTACTTC.

The table lists this clone with a few counts. The chain recombines TRBV7-9 with TRBJ2-7; a possible D gene is TRBD1 (7 bases). Germline values: CDR1 SEHNR, CDR2 FQNEAQ (reference sequence). The CDR3 is 17 residues long. V lost 3 bases to trimming and J lost 1 base, with 19 bases between them. The CDR3 protein is CASSFNHGGQPSYEQYF. The CDR3 nucleotides read TGTGCCAGCAGCTTCAATCACGGGGGACAGCCTTCCTACGAGCAGTACTTC.

The J gene is TRBJ1-1, the V gene TRBV18; D possibly corresponds to TRBD1 (5 bases). This CDR3 comprises 14 residues. With 3 bases removed from V and 3 bases from J, the gap between germline ends came to 11 bases. Per the germline V gene, CDR1 is KGHSH and CDR2 is LQKENI. As DNA, the CDR3 is TGTGCCAGCTCACCCGGGGCTACAGACACTGAAGCTTTCTTT. Amino acid sequence: CASSPGATDTEAFF. The full variable domain, with the rest looked up from reference TRBV18 and TRBJ1-1, is NAGVMQNPRHLVRRRGQEARLRCSPMKGHSHVYWYRQLPEEGLKFMVYLQKENIIDESGMPKERFSAEFPKEGPSILRIQQVVRGDSAAYFCASSPGATDTEAFFGQGTRLTVV.

The chain couples TRBV9 to TRBJ1-4; perhaps TRBD1 as D (5 bases). Germline V gene data show CDR1 as SGDLS and CDR2 as YYNGEE. The CDR3 length is 14 residues. The ends were cut back, 2 bases at V and 7 bases at J, with 12 bases in the middle. This CDR3 is CASSVSQGSEKLFF. The CDR3 bases are TGTGCCAGCAGCGTTAGCCAGGGAAGTGAAAAACTGTTTTTT.

This clone was seen a handful of times. J is TRBJ2-2 and V is TRBV30, with D tentatively TRBD1 (5 bases). This CDR3 contains 13 residues. Deletions cut 3 bases from V and 5 bases from J, with 10 bases between. Germline V gene lookup returns CDR1 GTSNPN and CDR2 SVGIG (reference sequence). CDR3 region: CAWSAGITGELFF. DNA of the CDR3: TGTGCCTGGAGCGCAGGGATAACCGGGGAGCTGTTTTTT.

J is TRBJ2-7 and V is TRBV6-1, with 11 bases identical to TRBD1. CDR1 is MNHNS, CDR2 SASEGT, per germline. The CDR3 runs to 13 residues. J lost 6 bases, V lost 6 bases, and 4 bases had no gene match. In nucleotides, the CDR3 is TGTGCCAGCAGCTCCGGGACAGGGGGCGAGCAGTACTTC. Translating it yields CASSSGTGGEQYF.

The V call is TRBV18, the J call TRBJ1-5; D remains unclear. The germline V and J ends were trimmed by 2 bases and 6 bases, with 5 bases remaining between them. Germline-derived CDR1 and CDR2 are KGHSH and LQKENI. The CDR3 is made up of 12 amino acids. CDR3 in amino acids: CASSPGIQPQHF. The CDR3 DNA sequence: TGTGCCAGCTCACCAGGGATTCAGCCCCAGCATTTT. Full variable domain (rest looked up from reference TRBV18 and TRBJ1-5): NAGVMQNPRHLVRRRGQEARLRCSPMKGHSHVYWYRQLPEEGLKFMVYLQKENIIDESGMPKERFSAEFPKEGPSILRIQQVVRGDSAAYFCASSPGIQPQHFGDGTRLSIL.

The rearrangement joins TRBV1 to TRBJ1-2. TRBV1 is a listed pseudogene. The CDR3 runs 14 residues. CDR3 DNA: TGCACCAGCAGCCAAGATCCCGGGCACTATGGCTACACCTTC. It encodes CTSSQDPGHYGYTF.

This clone was counted a few times. This chain connects TRBV9 to TRBJ2-1; 10 bases map to TRBD2. After removal of 3 bases from V and 2 bases from J, the junction contained 2 bases not matched to a gene. Germline CDR1 is SGDLS and CDR2 is YYNGEE. The CDR3 is 15 amino acids. The CDR3 DNA reads as TGTGCCAGCAGCGGGAGCGGGGGGGCCTACAATGAGCAGTTCTTC. Its translation: CASSGSGGAYNEQFF. Together with reference TRBV9 and TRBJ2-1, the CDR3 gives the full variable domain: DSGVTQTPKHLITATGQRVTLRCSPRSGDLSVYWYQQSLDQGLQFLIQYYNGEERAKGNILERFSAQQFPDLHSELNLSSLELGDSALYFCASSGSGGAYNEQFFGPGTRLTVL.

This clone was observed a handful of times. The rearrangement uses TRBV10-3 and TRBJ1-4, with D perhaps TRBD1 (5 bases). The CDR3 is made up of 14 amino acids. Germline CDR1 reads ENHRY; CDR2 reads SYGVKD. The V end lost 4 bases, the J end lost 5 bases, and 11 bases lay between the germline ends. This chain's CDR3 is CAISGRRDNEKLFF. CDR3 in DNA: TGTGCCATCAGTGGCCGACGGGACAATGAAAAACTGTTTTTT.

This chain uses TRBV4-1 with TRBJ2-3; no definite D call. The ends were cut back, 4 bases at V and 2 bases at J, with 7 bases in the middle. The CDR3 sequence is 13 residues long. CDR1 is MGHRA, CDR2 YSYEKL, per germline. The CDR3 region is CASSLYHTDTQYF. CDR3 in DNA: TGCGCCAGCAGCCTCTACCACACAGATACGCAGTATTTT.

The chain has TRBV7-2 and TRBJ1-2; D perhaps matches TRBD1 (5 bases). Germline V lookup: CDR1 SGHTA, CDR2 FQGNSA. This CDR3 comprises 14 residues. V shed 5 bases and J shed 6 bases, with 16 bases lying between them. Here the CDR3 DNA reads TGTGCCAGCAGCCCCCCCGGCAGGGCTGATGGCTACACCTTC. This translates into CASSPPGRADGYTF.

V gene TRBV2 combines with J gene TRBJ1-1; no firm D call. From germline, CDR1 is SNHLY and CDR2 FYNNEI. This CDR3 is 14 amino acids long. V was shortened by 5 bases and J by 3 bases, with 13 bases between the two germline ends. The CDR3 reads CASSMKGLDTEAFF. CDR3 DNA: TGTGCCAGCAGTATGAAGGGTTTGGACACTGAAGCTTTCTTT. Based on the CDR3 plus reference TRBV2 and TRBJ1-1, the full variable domain is EPEVTQTPSHQVTQMGQEVILRCVPISNHLYFYWYRQILGQKVEFLVSFYNNEISEKSEIFDDQFSVERPDGSNFTLKIRSTKLEDSAMYFCASSMKGLDTEAFFGQGTRLTVV.

The chain has TRBV29-1 and TRBJ1-1, with D possibly matching TRBD1 (6 bases). CDR1 is SQVTM and CDR2 is ANQGSEA in the germline V gene. V was shortened by 6 bases and J by 5 bases, with 16 bases between the two germline ends. CDR3 length equals 13 residues. The CDR3 DNA sequence: TGCAGCGTCCGAGGGGGGGCTAAGACTGAAGCTTTCTTT. Its protein is CSVRGGAKTEAFF.

The sample holds a few counts of this clone. The chain has TRBV27 and TRBJ2-1; TRBD1 aligns across 9 bases. Trimming cost V 4 bases and J 16 bases; bases outside gene matches: 5. The CDR3 spans 11 residues. The germline gives CDR1 MNHEY, CDR2 SMNVEV (reference sequence). The CDR3, as DNA: TGTGCCAGCAGTTCGGGACAGGGCAATTTCTTC. It encodes CASSSGQGNFF.

This clone turned up a few times. The CDR3 spells CASSSKTGANYGYTF. The DNA of the CDR3 is TGTGCCAGCAGCTCAAAGACAGGGGCGAACTATGGCTACACCTTC. The rearrangement links TRBV7-9 to TRBJ1-2; TRBD1 agrees at 8 bases. Germline CDR1 SEHNR, CDR2 FQNEAQ (reference sequence). Trimming took 4 bases from V and 2 from J; bases not matched to a gene: 6. The CDR3 has 15 residues.

The gene calls are TRBV11-2 and TRBJ1-3, with D hard to call. Germline lookup yields CDR1 SGHAT and CDR2 FQNNGV. The CDR3 consists of 13 residues. Trimming shortened V by 3 bases and J by 2 bases, and 5 bases separated the two germline ends. CDR3 sequence: CASSLPAGNTIYF. The CDR3 nucleotides are TGTGCCAGCAGCTTGCCGGCTGGAAACACCATATATTTT.

This clone has only a few counts. V usage is TRBV30 and J usage is TRBJ2-2, with a weak D call TRBD1 (6 bases). Trimming left V 4 bases short and J 4 bases short, with 16 bases between. The CDR3 spans 15 residues. Germline CDR1 GTSNPN, CDR2 SVGIG (reference sequence). The CDR3: CAWNKYRAGTGELFF. The CDR3 region has the DNA TGTGCCTGGAATAAGTACAGGGCAGGCACCGGGGAGCTGTTTTTT.

This clone occurred a few times. V is TRBV30 and J is TRBJ1-1; tentatively, D is TRBD1 (6 bases). V lost 8 bases to trimming and J lost 3 bases, with 19 bases between them. Per the germline V gene, CDR1 is GTSNPN and CDR2 is SVGIG (reference sequence). The CDR3 covers 14 residues. The CDR3 DNA follows: TGTGCCGCCGCCTACAGGGTCGGGGACACTGAAGCTTTCTTT. Translation: CAAAYRVGDTEAFF. Drawing the rest from reference TRBV30 and TRBJ1-1, the complete variable domain is SQTIHQWPATLVQPVGSPLSLECTVEGTSNPNLYWYRQAAGRGLQLLFYSVGIGQISSEVPQNLSASRPQDRQFILSSKKLLLSDSGFYLCAAAYRVGDTEAFFGQGTRLTVV.

V is TRBV5-1 and J is TRBJ2-1; TRBD1 matches at 9 bases. Unmatched junction bases numbered 6, after V lost 4 bases and J lost 4 bases. The CDR3 extends over 15 amino acids. Germline V lookup: CDR1 SGHRS, CDR2 YFSETQ. The CDR3 DNA reads as TGCGCCAGCAGCGGAGGACAGGGGTCTTACAATGAGCAGTTCTTC. Translation gives CASSGGQGSYNEQFF.

This clone was observed a single time. V gene TRBV13 combines with J gene TRBJ2-5; D possibly corresponds to TRBD2 (5 bases). CDR1 PRHDT and CDR2 FYEKMQ come from the germline V gene (reference sequence). CDR3 length: 15 residues. V was clipped by 4 bases and J by 9 bases, with 21 bases between them. CDR3 in amino acids: CASSSRKSTGVAQYF. The CDR3 DNA is TGTGCCAGCAGCTCCAGAAAATCCACCGGGGTGGCCCAGTACTTC.

This clone was seen only a few times. The chain joins TRBV19 to TRBJ2-1; D remains ambiguous. The length of the CDR3 is 15 residues. The germline V gene encodes CDR1 LNHDA and CDR2 SQIVND (reference sequence). V gave up 3 bases and J gave up 0 bases, with 9 bases separating them. This CDR3 is CASSIRQSSYNEQFF. The CDR3 DNA reads as TGTGCCAGTAGTATTCGGCAGAGCTCCTACAATGAGCAGTTCTTC.

This clone came up a few times. The V gene is TRBV7-8, the J gene TRBJ1-6; 7 bases are shared with TRBD1. The V segment lost 5 bases and the J segment 9 bases; nucleotides outside the gene matches: 7. This CDR3 contains 14 residues. Germline CDR1 is SGHVS and CDR2 is FQNEAQ. CDR3 protein: CASSPGQWGSPLHF. Written as DNA, the CDR3 is TGTGCCAGCAGCCCGGGACAGTGGGGTTCACCCCTCCACTTT.

The V call is TRBV29-1, the J call TRBJ2-7; TRBD2 is a possible D gene (5 bases). Trimming left V 6 bases short and J 2 bases short, with 14 bases between. The CDR3 extends over 13 amino acids. Germline CDR1 SQVTM, CDR2 ANQGSEA. The CDR3 protein is CSVVGITTYEQYF. Written as DNA, the CDR3 is TGCAGCGTGGTCGGGATTACGACCTACGAGCAGTACTTC.

This clone turned up a few times. The genes are TRBV6-1 and TRBJ2-6; D tentatively fits TRBD1 or TRBD2 (8 bases each). The CDR3 spans 20 residues. V gave up 3 bases and J gave up 0 bases, with 21 bases separating them. Germline V lookup: CDR1 MNHNS, CDR2 SASEGT. The CDR3 sequence: CASSDSGIWTGCSGANVLTF. The DNA for the CDR3 is TGTGCCAGCAGTGATAGCGGGATCTGGACAGGGTGCTCTGGGGCCAACGTCCTGACTTTC.

This chain links TRBV5-6 with TRBJ2-2; D is tentatively TRBD1 or TRBD2 (5 bases each). Deletions cut 2 bases from V and 10 bases from J, with 12 bases between. The CDR3 is 13 amino acids. Germline CDR1 SGHDT, CDR2 YYEEEE. The DNA for the CDR3 is TGTGCCAGCAGCTTTGTTCGGGGCCAGGAGCTGTTTTTT. Its protein product is CASSFVRGQELFF.

This clone was detected only a few times. This CDR3 reads CASSPRQVTDTQYF. The DNA of the CDR3 is TGTGCCAGCAGTCCGAGACAGGTCACAGATACGCAGTATTTT. The chain employs TRBV28 and TRBJ2-3; TRBD1 might be the D (6 bases). CDR1 MDHEN and CDR2 SYDVKM come from the germline V gene. This CDR3 contains 14 residues. V was shortened by 5 bases and J by 2 bases, with 11 bases between the two germline ends.

The CDR3 sequence is CASSPWDTSSGNTIYF. The CDR3 DNA reads TGCGCCAGCAGCCCCTGGGACACCAGCTCTGGAAACACCATATATTTT. The chain employs TRBV4-1 and TRBJ1-3, with TRBD1 as a possible D gene (6 bases). V lost 4 bases and J lost 0, with 13 bases in between. The CDR3 extends over 16 amino acids. Germline loops: CDR1 MGHRA, CDR2 YSYEKL.

This CDR3 is CASSFTGGPNEQFF. CDR3 nucleotides: TGCGCCAGCAGCTTCACCGGGGGGCCAAATGAGCAGTTCTTC. The chain employs TRBV5-1 and TRBJ2-1; weak D call: TRBD2 (7 bases). The CDR3 has 14 residues. Germline lookup yields CDR1 SGHRS and CDR2 YFSETQ. Between the trimmed V and J ends, which lost 2 bases and 7 bases, there was a span of 13 bases.